This T cell receptor beta chain was sequenced during a study of T cells in Graves' hyperthyroidism and ophthalmopathy. Points from the study as a whole: Classification by a 13 V-J model distinguished ophthalmopathy from stable hyperthyroidism.

Exclusion criteria comprised uncontrolled infection, other autoimmune disease, pregnancy or lactation. Each diagnosis was grounded in clinical symptoms, serum thyroxine and TRAb, thyroid ultrasound, and orbital computed tomography. This clonotype has ten or more counts. As yet, its antigen is unknown. RNA transcripts gave rise to amplified TCR beta CDR3 regions. Using the HTBI primer set, a first-round RT-PCR was run on the TCR CDR3. TCRdb recomputed calls from the multiplex PCR reads with MiXCR, one row per CDR3 protein. The sample holds approximately 510,000 distinct CDR3 sequences, 35% to 50% seen once. This CDR3 has 11 residues. V lost 2 bases, J lost 5 bases, and 3 bases lay in between. From germline, CDR1 is MRHNA and CDR2 SNTAGT.

The TCR originated in an adult woman with Graves' disease, either hyperthyroidism or ophthalmopathy (not recorded which). What was sequenced was peripheral blood or thyroid tissue (not recorded which). The V gene is TRBV6-4, the J gene TRBJ2-5; D not certain. CDR3 bases: TGTGCCAGCAGTGACGATGAGACCCAGTACTTC. Translated, it gives CASSDDETQYF.